Following are 31 T cell receptor beta chains from one sample sequenced in a study of glioma-infiltrating T cells. The iRepertoire nested amplicon-rescue multiplex PCR amplified TCR alpha and beta CDR3s from RNA. TCRdb reprocessed the multiplex PCR reads with MiXCR, giving one entry per CDR3 protein. The sample includes approximately 93,000 distinct CDR3 sequences, 40% seen only once; the top ten take around two fifths. Sequences were obtained from glioma tissue, nonneoplastic brain tissue, or PBMCs (not recorded which). Receptors originate from a human donor with low-grade glioma or glioblastoma, undergoing nonglioma brain surgery, or in good health (not recorded which).

The chain carries TRBV28 and TRBJ2-5; 12 bases are shared with TRBD2. Germline CDR1 and CDR2: MDHEN and SYDVKM. The length of the CDR3 is 15 residues. Unmatched junction bases numbered 11, after V lost 8 bases and J lost 7 bases. The CDR3, as DNA: TGTGCCAGCGGCCAGACTAGCGGGGGATCGACGACCCAGTACTTC. This translates into CASGQTSGGSTTQYF. Full variable domain (remainder filled in from reference TRBV28 and TRBJ2-5): DVKVTQSSRYLVKRTGEKVFLECVQDMDHENMFWYRQDPGLGLRLIYFSYDVKMKEKGDIPEGYSVSREKKERFSLILESASTNQTSMYLCASGQTSGGSTTQYFGPGTRLLVL.

This clonotype was counted ten times or more. The chain has TRBV19 and TRBJ2-1, with 14 bases that match TRBD2. Germline trimming cut 4 bases from V and 7 bases from J; bases unmatched to any gene: 6. There are 16 residues in the CDR3. Germline lookup yields CDR1 LNHDA and CDR2 SQIVND (reference sequence). The CDR3 sequence: CASSTWTSGGLNEQFF. CDR3 nucleotide sequence: TGTGCCAGTAGTACGTGGACTAGCGGGGGGTTAAATGAGCAGTTCTTC.

On this clonotype itself: Since a much larger clone is just one base distant, this may be a read error. The gene calls are TRBV4-1 and TRBJ2-7; 13 bases align to TRBD2. Germline loops: CDR1 MGHRA, CDR2 YSYEKL. This CDR3 is 15 amino acids long. The CDR3 here is CASSLGTSGTYERYF. The CDR3 DNA reads TGTGCCAGCAGCTTGGGGACTAGCGGGACCTACGAGCGGTACTTC.

Regarding this clonotype: A much larger clone sits a single nucleotide away, making a read error possible. The chain carries TRBV2 and TRBJ2-7, with D perhaps TRBD1 or TRBD2 (6 bases each). The CDR3 has 14 amino acids. CDR1 SNHLY and CDR2 FYNNEI come from the germline V gene. V was cut by 9 bases and J by 0 bases, with 15 bases left in between. CDR3 protein: CASGGGMISYEQYF. The CDR3 coding sequence is TGTGCCAGTGGGGGCGGGATGATCTCCTACGAGCAGTACTTC.

As to this clonotype: Sequence at one end of the junction differs from germline and may be a read error. The V call is TRBV4-1, the J call TRBJ2-7; 8 nucleotides match TRBD2. The CDR3 consists of 16 residues. Germline loops: CDR1 MGHRA, CDR2 YSYEKL. CDR3 protein: CASSQDPSGRIYEQHF. The CDR3 DNA sequence: TGCGCCAGCAGCCAAGATCCAAGCGGGAGAATCTACGAGCAGCACTTC.

The sample holds many counts of this clonotype. The CDR3 reads CSVVGWGRNGYTF. The CDR3 nucleotides read TGCAGCGTAGTAGGTTGGGGGCGGAATGGCTACACCTTC. The chain carries TRBV29-1 and TRBJ1-2, with D tentatively TRBD1 (6 bases). The germline CDR1 and CDR2 sequences are SQVTM and ANQGSEA. Trimming stripped 6 bases from V and 6 bases from J, with 17 bases between. The CDR3 contains 13 residues.

Comment on this clonotype: The CDR3 ends on some other residue instead of the conserved phenylalanine or tryptophan, so this is likely a read error. The chain recombines TRBV6-1 with TRBJ1-1, with D possibly matching TRBD1 (5 bases). Trimming removed 7 bases from V and 6 bases from J, with 15 bases in between. Looked up from germline, CDR1 is MNHNS and CDR2 is SASEGT. The CDR3 consists of 13 residues. CDR3 sequence (DNA): TGTGCCAGCAAACCCTGGGGCGGCGCTGAAGCTTTCCTT. Its translation is CASKPWGGAEAFL.

This clonotype was seen many times. The rearrangement links TRBV29-1 to TRBJ2-7; D is undetermined. The CDR3 totals 12 residues. Trimming pared 4 bases from V and 6 bases from J, leaving 13 bases between. Germline values: CDR1 SQVTM, CDR2 ANQGSEA. This CDR3 reads CSVGPVPGEQYF. The CDR3, as DNA: TGCAGCGTTGGGCCCGTTCCGGGCGAGCAGTACTTC.

This clonotype has a count of ten or more. This rearrangement joins TRBV20-1 to TRBJ1-5; a weak D match, TRBD1 (6 bases). This CDR3 region has 16 residues. V was pared by 5 bases and J by 6 bases, with 23 bases between. Per germline, CDR1 DFQATT and CDR2 SNEGSKA (reference sequence). The CDR3 protein is CSASRGQQGFGQPQHF. CDR3 DNA sequence: TGCAGTGCTTCCCGGGGCCAACAGGGATTTGGTCAGCCCCAGCATTTT.

This clonotype was seen at least ten times. The CDR3 protein is CASSASVDTQYF. The CDR3 DNA reads as TGTGCCAGCAGCGCTAGCGTAGATACGCAGTATTTT. The chain uses TRBV7-2 and TRBJ2-3, with a weak D call TRBD2 (6 bases). CDR3 length: 12 residues. Trimming shortened V by 5 bases and J by 5 bases, and 8 bases separated the two germline ends. Looked up from germline, CDR1 is SGHTA and CDR2 is FQGNSA.

This clonotype was counted ten times or more. The V gene is TRBV28, the J gene TRBJ2-3; D may correspond to TRBD1 or TRBD2 (6 bases each). Trimming left V 3 bases short and J 2 bases short, with 27 bases between. Germline assignment: CDR1 MDHEN and CDR2 SYDVKM. The CDR3 has 20 amino acids. DNA of the CDR3: TGTGCCAGCAGTTTCGGGCCGTCGGGAGAACAGGGATTAGCCACAGATACGCAGTATTTT. Translation gives CASSFGPSGEQGLATDTQYF.

To note about this clonotype: This clone may be a read error of a much larger clone one base away. J is TRBJ1-1 and V is TRBV5-1, with a tentative D call TRBD1 (6 bases). This CDR3 has 15 residues. V lost 1 base and J 1 base, leaving 11 bases between the germline ends. CDR1 and CDR2 from the germline V gene are SGHRS and YFSETQ. The CDR3 region has the DNA TGCGCCAGCAGCTTGCCGGGACAACAGAACACTGAAGCTTTCTTT. It is translated as CASSLPGQQNTEAFF.

This chain uses TRBV6-1 with TRBJ2-3, with TRBD2 identical over 11 bases. Germline V gives CDR1 MNHNS, CDR2 SASEGT. The CDR3 length is 16 residues. After removal of 5 bases from V and 4 bases from J, the junction contained 8 bases not matched to a gene. This CDR3 is CASSSGTSGRADTQYF. As DNA, the CDR3 is TGTGCCAGCAGTTCAGGGACTAGCGGAAGAGCAGATACGCAGTATTTT.

This clonotype was counted ten times or more. The CDR3 nucleotides read TGTGCCAGCAGTGAATTCGGGGGGGCGCGTGGCTACACCTTC. Protein product: CASSEFGGARGYTF. The rearrangement links TRBV25-1 to TRBJ1-2, with TRBD1 as a possible D gene (6 bases). Trimming stripped 1 base from V and 7 bases from J, with 13 bases between. From germline, CDR1 is MGHDK and CDR2 SYGVNS. This CDR3 contains 14 residues.

This clonotype appeared many times. The rearrangement links TRBV12-3 or TRBV12-4 to TRBJ1-5; D remains unclear. This CDR3 is 13 amino acids long. The ends were cut back, 5 bases at V and 5 bases at J, with 10 bases in the middle. CDR3 DNA sequence: TGTGCCAGCAGTCTCAGACTCGATCAGCCCCAGCATTTT. Its translation is CASSLRLDQPQHF.

This clonotype was counted many times. The chain employs TRBV7-6 and TRBJ2-3; D gene ambiguous. CDR1 is SGHVS, CDR2 FNYEAQ, per germline. This CDR3 region has 12 residues. The V and J ends lost 5 bases and 7 bases respectively, with 10 bases between them. The DNA for the CDR3 is TGTGCCAGCAGCGATCCGGAGAATACGCAGTATTTT. Translating it yields CASSDPENTQYF.

Of note for this clonotype: At one of its ends the junction is not consistent with the germline gene, which may arise from a read error. The genes are TRBV18 and TRBJ1-5; no clear D gene. The germline gives CDR1 KGHSH, CDR2 LQKENI. The CDR3 consists of 13 residues. CDR3 loop: CASSLGLSQPQRF. In DNA, the CDR3 is TGTGCCAGCTCACTCGGACTGAGCCAGCCCCAGCGTTTT. The full variable domain, with the rest looked up from reference TRBV18 and TRBJ1-5, is NAGVMQNPRHLVRRRGQEARLRCSPMKGHSHVYWYRQLPEEGLKFMVYLQKENIIDESGMPKERFSAEFPKEGPSILRIQQVVRGDSAAYFCASSLGLSQPQRFGDGTRLSIL.

The sample holds many counts of this clonotype. This chain connects TRBV3-1 to TRBJ2-7; D may be TRBD2 (5 bases). Germline V gene lookup returns CDR1 LGHDT and CDR2 YNNKEL (reference sequence). Trimming took off 1 base at V and 0 bases at J, with 7 bases between the two ends. This CDR3 contains 14 residues. The CDR3 sequence: CASSQATSSYEQYF. CDR3 DNA sequence: TGTGCCAGCAGCCAAGCTACTAGCTCCTACGAGCAGTACTTC.

This clonotype has at least ten counts. This chain links TRBV28 with TRBJ1-5, with D hard to call. Trimming took 3 bases from V and 5 from J, leaving 11 bases between them. Germline CDR1 reads MDHEN; CDR2 reads SYDVKM. The CDR3 has 14 residues. DNA of the CDR3: TGTGCCAGCAGTTTGGTGGAGCAGGATCAGCCCCAGCATTTT. Its translation: CASSLVEQDQPQHF.

Many counts were recorded for this clonotype. This chain connects TRBV27 to TRBJ2-1; 9 nucleotides align to TRBD2. The V segment lost 10 bases and the J segment 2 bases; nucleotides outside the gene matches: 3. Germline CDR1 MNHEY, CDR2 SMNVEV (reference sequence). There are 13 residues in the CDR3. The CDR3 region is CATQRGAYNEQFF. CDR3 DNA: TGTGCCACCCAGCGGGGGGCCTACAATGAGCAGTTCTTC.

Worth noting for this clonotype: One end of the junction is discordant with germline, which a read error may explain. CDR3 sequence reads: CTSSQLGLAKETQNF. The CDR3 nucleotides are TGTACCAGCAGCCAGCTGGGACTAGCCAAAGAGACCCAGAACTTC. The chain links TRBV14 to TRBJ2-5, with 9 bases aligning to TRBD2. This CDR3 spans 15 amino acids. Germline V CDR1 and CDR2: SGHDN, FVKESK.

Only a few counts were recorded for this clonotype. The V call is TRBV5-6, the J call TRBJ2-3; 13 nucleotides align to TRBD2. The CDR3 has 18 amino acids. CDR1 is SGHDT and CDR2 is YYEEEE in the germline V gene. The J segment lost 5 bases and the V segment lost 4 bases, leaving 13 bases of the junction unmatched. CDR3 loop: CASSPRLAGGRRGDTQYF. Written as DNA, the CDR3 is TGTGCCAGCAGCCCGCGACTAGCGGGGGGACGCAGAGGAGATACGCAGTATTTT.

The J gene is TRBJ2-7, the V gene TRBV4-1; TRBD1 is a possible D gene (5 bases). V was pared by 5 bases and J by 3 bases, with 17 bases between. The germline V gene has CDR1 MGHRA and CDR2 YSYEKL. The CDR3 is 15 amino acids. CDR3 coding DNA: TGCGCCAGCAGCAAAGGGGTGAAGGGCGACTACGAGCAGTACTTC. Its translation: CASSKGVKGDYEQYF.

V is TRBV15 and J is TRBJ1-4, with D hard to call. This CDR3 is built from 16 residues. From germline, CDR1 is LNHNV and CDR2 YYDKDF (reference sequence). Trimming removed 3 bases from V and 5 bases from J, with 16 bases in between. CDR3 in DNA: TGTGCCACCAGCAGGGGTACGCGCGGAGACAATGAAAAACTGTTTTTT. Its translation: CATSRGTRGDNEKLFF.

This clonotype has more than one count but fewer than ten. This may be a read error: a much more frequent sequence differs by one nucleotide. The chain is built from TRBV10-1 and TRBJ2-5, with 11 bases identical to TRBD2. This CDR3 is 14 amino acids long. Germline lookup yields CDR1 WNHNN and CDR2 SYGVQD (reference sequence). The V gene end was trimmed by 5 bases and the J gene end by 1 base; junction bases not matched to a gene: 0. The CDR3 is CASSTSGSQETQYF. The CDR3, as DNA: TGCGCCAGCAGTACTAGCGGGAGCCAAGAGACCCAGTACTTC.

This chain links TRBV7-6 with TRBJ2-7; D assignment may be TRBD1 or TRBD2 (5 bases each). CDR1 and CDR2 (germline): SGHVS, FNYEAQ. CDR3 length equals 13 residues. With 4 bases removed from V and 5 bases from J, the gap between germline ends came to 12 bases. In nucleotides, the CDR3 is TGTGCCAGCAGCTCCTCCGGGGCCAACGAGCAGTACTTC. It specifies CASSSSGANEQYF. Full variable domain (outside the CDR3, taken from reference TRBV7-6 and TRBJ2-7): GAGVSQSPRYKVTKRGQDVALRCDPISGHVSLYWYRQALGQGPEFLTYFNYEAQQDKSGLPNDRFSAERPEGSISTLTIQRTEQRDSAMYRCASSSSGANEQYFGPGTRLTVT.

This clonotype has ten or more counts. A much more abundant neighbour one base away suggests this may be a read error. The chain links TRBV20-1 to TRBJ1-2, with 7 nucleotides matching TRBD1. The germline V gene encodes CDR1 DFQATT and CDR2 SNEGSKA (reference sequence). This CDR3 is built from 14 residues. The CDR3 sequence: CSAGDNRGNYGYTF. CDR3 sequence (DNA): TGCAGTGCTGGAGATAACAGGGGAAACTATGGCTACACCTTC.

This clonotype was seen repeatedly, ten times or more. CDR3 loop: CSATIRRNQPQHF. CDR3 in DNA: TGCAGTGCCACTATCCGCCGCAATCAGCCCCAGCATTTT. J is TRBJ1-5 and V is TRBV20-1; D not certain. The CDR3 length is 13 residues. Germline V gene lookup returns CDR1 DFQATT and CDR2 SNEGSKA (reference sequence). The V end was cut by 6 bases, the J end by 2 bases, with 11 bases between.

This clonotype was detected many times. The chain has TRBV28 and TRBJ2-1, with 11 bases lining up with TRBD2. The CDR3 is 15 amino acids. The germline CDR1 and CDR2 sequences are MDHEN and SYDVKM. V shed 4 bases and J 10 bases; nucleotides not matched to a gene: 9. The CDR3 loop is CASSYPSGGIGEQFF. CDR3 DNA sequence: TGTGCCAGCAGTTACCCTAGCGGGGGGATCGGAGAGCAGTTCTTC.

On this clonotype: One end of the junction does not line up with germline, which may come from a read error. The chain links TRBV20-1 to TRBJ2-7, with D perhaps matching TRBD2 (5 bases). In germline, CDR1 is DFQATT, CDR2 SNEGSKA (reference sequence). The CDR3 is 14 residues long. The CDR3 spells CSASLGSPTYKQYF. CDR3 DNA: TGCAGTGCTAGTTTGGGGAGTCCTACCTACAAGCAGTACTTC.

Of note for this clonotype: Since a much larger clone is just one base distant, this may be a read error. J is TRBJ1-2 and V is TRBV29-1, with TRBD1 identical over 7 bases. Germline assignment: CDR1 SQVTM and CDR2 ANQGSEA. V was clipped by 8 bases and J by 6 bases; unmatched bases: 6. The CDR3 spans 11 residues. The CDR3 here is CSTRQGDGYTF. The DNA of the CDR3 is TGCAGCACAAGACAGGGCGATGGCTACACCTTC.